This passage covers 23 T cell receptor beta chains from one sample sequenced in a study of OX40 agonist ivuxolimab in advanced cancers. Profiling relied on immunoSEQ multiplex PCR, and the TCRdb table lists in-frame clones only, not all of them. The table records tens of thousands of clones, 65% to 85% of them present only once. This material consisted of CD4+ or CD8+ T cells sorted from blood, taken in a trial of the OX40 agonist ivuxolimab. These receptors were taken from an adult with an advanced solid tumor such as melanoma, head and neck, liver or kidney cancer.

The V call is TRBV7-6, the J call TRBJ1-1; D call uncertain. The CDR3 is 14 amino acids. The V gene lost 5 bases and the J gene lost 1 base, with 11 bases spanning the gap. The V gene's germline CDR1 is SGHVS and CDR2 FNYEAQ. CDR3: CASSPVGQNTEAFF. DNA for the CDR3: TGTGCCAGCAGCCCAGTCGGGCAGAACACTGAAGCTTTCTTT.

The chain links TRBV7-9 to TRBJ1-1; the D gene is possibly TRBD1 (6 bases). Germline CDR1 SEHNR, CDR2 FQNEAQ (reference sequence). There are 14 residues in the CDR3. The germline V and J ends were trimmed by 6 bases and 2 bases, with 13 bases remaining between them. CDR3 in amino acids: CASRPGQFNTEAFF. The CDR3 DNA is TGTGCCAGCAGGCCCGGACAGTTCAACACTGAAGCTTTCTTT. The full variable domain, with the rest looked up from reference TRBV7-9 and TRBJ1-1, is DTGVSQNPRHKITKRGQNVTFRCDPISEHNRLYWYRQTLGQGPEFLTYFQNEAQLEKSRLLSDRFSAERPKGSFSTLEIQRTEQGDSAMYLCASRPGQFNTEAFFGQGTRLTVV.

This chain links TRBV5-4 with TRBJ1-5; D might be TRBD1 (6 bases). Germline V CDR1 and CDR2: SGHNT, YYREEE (reference sequence). The CDR3 is 18 residues long. V was clipped by 2 bases and J by 7 bases, with 25 bases between them. The CDR3, as DNA: TGTGCCAGCAGCTTCAGTATGAGCGGGGGCCGATCGGGGCAGCCCCAGCATTTT. Encoded protein: CASSFSMSGGRSGQPQHF.

This clone showed up just once. The genes are TRBV29-1 and TRBJ1-3; no clear D. Germline V gene sequence: CDR1 SQVTM, CDR2 ANQGSEA. Trimming removed 4 bases at V and 4 bases at J, with 11 bases between. The CDR3 is made up of 13 amino acids. CDR3 bases: TGCAGCGTTGCCCCCCTAAAGGGAAACACCATATATTTT. This codes for CSVAPLKGNTIYF.

This clone has only a few counts. This chain links TRBV30 with TRBJ1-1; possible D gene TRBD1, 6 bases. This CDR3 spans 14 amino acids. The ends were cut back, 0 bases at V and 5 bases at J, with 13 bases in the middle. Looked up from germline, CDR1 is GTSNPN and CDR2 is SVGIG (reference sequence). The CDR3 sequence is CAWSVQGFGTEAFF. CDR3 sequence (DNA): TGTGCCTGGAGTGTACAGGGATTCGGGACTGAAGCTTTCTTT.

The rearrangement uses TRBV25-1 and TRBJ1-1; D may be TRBD1 (5 bases). Germline values: CDR1 MGHDK, CDR2 SYGVNS. CDR3 length equals 14 residues. Deletions cut 6 bases from V and 3 bases from J, with 14 bases between. The CDR3 reads CASRGRQRDTEAFF. In DNA, the CDR3 is TGTGCCAGCAGGGGGCGGCAGCGGGACACTGAAGCTTTCTTT.

Only a few counts were recorded for this clone. V gene TRBV5-1 combines with J gene TRBJ1-5, with D unclear. Trimming removed 0 bases from V and 6 bases from J, with 10 bases in between. Germline V CDR1 and CDR2: SGHRS, YFSETQ. This CDR3 comprises 14 residues. The CDR3 DNA reads as TGCGCCAGCAGCTTGGCAGGATCAGGTCAGCCCCAGCATTTT. Its translation: CASSLAGSGQPQHF.

This CDR3 reads CATSRGPPSSGIYNEQFF. CDR3 coding DNA: TGTGCCACCAGCAGAGGTCCCCCCTCTAGCGGCATCTACAATGAGCAGTTCTTC. The V gene is TRBV15, the J gene TRBJ2-1, with 7 bases identical to TRBD2. CDR1 is LNHNV, CDR2 YYDKDF, per germline (reference sequence). V was pared by 1 base and J by 3 bases, with 12 bases of the junction left unmatched. The CDR3 totals 18 residues.

The chain joins TRBV27 to TRBJ1-1; tentative D call: TRBD1 (5 bases). V was pared by 2 bases and J by 8 bases, with 6 bases between. This CDR3 spans 11 amino acids. The germline gives CDR1 MNHEY, CDR2 SMNVEV (reference sequence). The DNA of the CDR3 is TGTGCCAGCAGTTTAAGGGGAGAAGCTTTCTTT. As protein: CASSLRGEAFF.

The rearrangement links TRBV5-1 to TRBJ2-7; D gene ambiguous. Germline V gene data show CDR1 as SGHRS and CDR2 as YFSETQ. The CDR3 length is 14 residues. V dropped 2 bases and J dropped 3 bases, with 12 bases sitting between them. In DNA, the CDR3 is TGCGCCAGCAGCTTTAGTTCCGGACGCTACGAGCAGTACTTC. Protein sequence: CASSFSSGRYEQYF.

By frequency in the sample, this clone is medium-sized. This chain joins TRBV9 and TRBJ2-3; D may be TRBD1 (5 bases). V shed 3 bases and J shed 5 bases, with 16 bases lying between them. CDR3 length: 15 amino acids. Germline V gene lookup returns CDR1 SGDLS and CDR2 YYNGEE. For the CDR3, the DNA is TGTGCCAGCAGCGCGCAGGGAATGCAAGGAGATACGCAGTATTTT. Protein sequence: CASSAQGMQGDTQYF.

The chain employs TRBV5-1 and TRBJ1-3; 9 nucleotides align to TRBD1. Germline values: CDR1 SGHRS, CDR2 YFSETQ. With 4 bases clipped from V and 2 bases from J, the junction kept 7 bases outside the gene matches. The CDR3 length is 16 residues. CDR3 nucleotides: TGCGCCAGCAGCGTCAGTACAGGGGGCGCTGGAAACACCATATATTTT. Translating gives CASSVSTGGAGNTIYF.

The rearrangement joins TRBV9 to TRBJ1-3; D gene ambiguous. Germline assignment: CDR1 SGDLS and CDR2 YYNGEE. V was cut by 0 bases and J by 6 bases, with 4 bases left in between. This CDR3 spans 12 amino acids. CDR3 sequence (DNA): TGTGCCAGCAGCGTAGACGAAAACACCATATATTTT. Its translation: CASSVDENTIYF. The variable domain in full, with the rest retrieved from reference TRBV9 and TRBJ1-3, is DSGVTQTPKHLITATGQRVTLRCSPRSGDLSVYWYQQSLDQGLQFLIQYYNGEERAKGNILERFSAQQFPDLHSELNLSSLELGDSALYFCASSVDENTIYFGEGSWLTVV.

This chain connects TRBV28 to TRBJ1-1; perhaps TRBD1 as D (5 bases). The CDR3 has 15 amino acids. CDR1 MDHEN and CDR2 SYDVKM come from the germline V gene. V was clipped by 5 bases and J by 0 bases, with 13 bases between them. CDR3 protein: CASSGRGDLNTEAFF. DNA for the CDR3: TGTGCCAGCAGTGGCCGGGGGGACCTGAACACTGAAGCTTTCTTT.

This rearrangement joins TRBV9 to TRBJ1-1; the D is unclear. Germline-derived CDR1 and CDR2 are SGDLS and YYNGEE. CDR3 size: 14 residues. The germline V and J ends were trimmed by 4 bases and 0 bases, with 10 bases remaining between them. This CDR3 reads CASSPLSVNTEAFF. DNA of the CDR3: TGTGCCAGCAGCCCTCTCTCCGTGAACACTGAAGCTTTCTTT.

The chain links TRBV30 to TRBJ2-2; D gene ambiguous. The germline CDR1 and CDR2 sequences are GTSNPN and SVGIG (reference sequence). This CDR3 comprises 14 residues. V lost 0 bases, J lost 1 base, and 6 bases lay in between. The CDR3 here is CAWSVSQNTGELFF. In DNA form, the CDR3 reads TGTGCCTGGAGTGTCTCACAGAACACCGGGGAGCTGTTTTTT.

This rearrangement joins TRBV4-1 to TRBJ2-1; TRBD2 matches 7 bases. After removal of 1 base from V and 0 bases from J, the junction contained 3 bases not matched to a gene. This CDR3 spans 16 amino acids. Germline CDR1 is MGHRA and CDR2 is YSYEKL. In DNA form, the CDR3 reads TGCGCCAGCAGCCAAGGACTAGCATACTCCTACAATGAGCAGTTCTTC. Protein sequence: CASSQGLAYSYNEQFF.

The chain joins TRBV28 to TRBJ2-3; 11 nucleotides match TRBD2. The germline CDR1 and CDR2 sequences are MDHEN and SYDVKM. V shed 1 base and J 4 bases; nucleotides not matched to a gene: 1. This CDR3 region has 15 residues. The CDR3 nucleotides read TGTGCCAGCAGTTTATTAGCGGGAGGGTCAGATACGCAGTATTTT. It codes for CASSLLAGGSDTQYF.

The genes are TRBV5-4 and TRBJ1-4; TRBD1 agrees at 10 bases. The germline V gene has CDR1 SGHNT and CDR2 YYREEE (reference sequence). V was clipped by 4 bases and J by 11 bases; unmatched bases: 8. CDR3 length: 14 amino acids. The CDR3 spells CASSPGQGSVKLFF. Here the CDR3 DNA reads TGTGCCAGCAGCCCGGGACAGGGGTCTGTGAAACTGTTTTTT.

This chain connects TRBV28 to TRBJ2-7; D is uncertain. V was pared by 6 bases and J by 0 bases, with 18 bases between. CDR1 is MDHEN, CDR2 SYDVKM, per germline. The length of the CDR3 is 16 residues. In nucleotides, the CDR3 is TGTGCCAGCAGAACGGCCGTACTGCCTTACTCCTACGAGCAGTACTTC. Translating it yields CASRTAVLPYSYEQYF.

This sequence joins TRBV6-1 and TRBJ2-6; TRBD1 might be the D (6 bases). V lost 4 bases, J lost 3 bases, and 13 bases lay in between. The CDR3 is 16 amino acids. CDR1 and CDR2 from the germline V gene are MNHNS and SASEGT. The CDR3 DNA is TGTGCCAGCAGTGCCCTAACAGGGCATGGGGCCAACGTCCTGACTTTC. It is translated as CASSALTGHGANVLTF.

This rearrangement joins TRBV5-4 to TRBJ2-2, with D hard to call. V was trimmed by 5 bases and J by 7 bases, leaving 6 bases between them. The CDR3 consists of 11 residues. CDR1 is SGHNT, CDR2 YYREEE, per germline (reference sequence). The CDR3 is CASRQNGELFF. CDR3 sequence (DNA): TGTGCCAGCAGGCAGAACGGGGAGCTGTTTTTT.

The table lists this clone with a count of one. The chain recombines TRBV30 with TRBJ2-5; 10 bases match TRBD1. This CDR3 has 15 amino acids. The germline V gene encodes CDR1 GTSNPN and CDR2 SVGIG (reference sequence). The trim removed 5 bases at V and 1 base at J, leaving 7 bases unmatched. The CDR3 DNA follows: TGTGCCTGGGGGAGGGGGACAGGGGTCCAAGAGACCCAGTACTTC. Amino acids: CAWGRGTGVQETQYF. The whole variable domain, remainder taken from reference TRBV30 and TRBJ2-5, is SQTIHQWPATLVQPVGSPLSLECTVEGTSNPNLYWYRQAAGRGLQLLFYSVGIGQISSEVPQNLSASRPQDRQFILSSKKLLLSDSGFYLCAWGRGTGVQETQYFGPGTRLLVL.